The 19 T cell receptor beta chains in this list originate from one sample, sequenced in a study of neurological immune-mediated disorders (dated by TCRdb to the late 2010s). The library was generated by 5' RACE. The sequencing machine was an Illumina HiSeq 2500. The public reads were quality trimmed at Q25 with fastp and then assembled into clones with MiXCR by TCRdb, keeping productive beta chains. Each CDR3 protein appears once, grouped with its most common genes and DNA. Counted in this sample were 90,000 to 150,000 distinct CDR3 sequences; 3% to 3.5% of them appeared once. The ten largest clones take up 1% to 1.5% of the sample. The sequenced sample was PBMCs. The receptors stem from a woman in her 30s with multiple sclerosis.

This clonotype has at least ten counts. CDR3 DNA sequence: TGTGCCAGCAGCCGGGACAGGGGGCGGACTGAAGCTTTCTTT. Protein product: CASSRDRGRTEAFF. The chain uses TRBV2 and TRBJ1-1; 12 bases are a match to TRBD1. The junction had 4 bases not matched to a gene; V was cut back by 6 bases and J by 5 bases. CDR3 length: 14 amino acids. Germline V gives CDR1 SNHLY, CDR2 FYNNEI.

This clonotype was found many times. V gene TRBV6-2 or TRBV6-3 combines with J gene TRBJ1-2; no clear D. V dropped 10 bases and J dropped 4 bases, with 25 bases sitting between them. Germline V lookup: CDR1 MNHEY, CDR2 SVGEGT. The CDR3 totals 16 residues. CDR3 nucleotide sequence: TGTGCCACCGGATCCTTGGACGCTTCAGAGGGCTATGGCTACACCTTC. It translates to CATGSLDASEGYGYTF.

This clonotype has ten or more counts. CDR3 region: CSARTAGVLGDTQYF. DNA of the CDR3: TGCAGTGCTAGAACAGCGGGAGTCTTGGGAGATACGCAGTATTTT. The rearrangement links TRBV20-1 to TRBJ2-3; 8 bases align to TRBD2. The CDR3 is 15 residues long. Germline V gene lookup returns CDR1 DFQATT and CDR2 SNEGSKA (reference sequence). After removal of 2 bases from V and 5 bases from J, the junction contained 9 bases not matched to a gene.

This clonotype occurred many times. The J gene is TRBJ1-1, the V gene TRBV20-1, with D uncertain. Germline CDR1 DFQATT, CDR2 SNEGSKA (reference sequence). Trimming took 2 bases from V and 3 from J, leaving 10 bases between them. The CDR3 sequence is 13 residues long. CDR3: CSARPFGYTEAFF. The CDR3 bases are TGCAGTGCTAGACCCTTCGGGTACACTGAAGCTTTCTTT.

This clonotype was counted ten times or more. The CDR3 spells CSARFPGQGAAGELFF. DNA for the CDR3: TGCAGTGCTAGATTTCCCGGACAGGGGGCGGCCGGGGAGCTGTTTTTT. The chain carries TRBV20-1 and TRBJ2-2, with TRBD1 matching over 11 bases. The germline CDR1 and CDR2 sequences are DFQATT and SNEGSKA (reference sequence). V shed 2 bases, J shed 6 bases, and the junction held 8 bases outside the gene matches. The CDR3 sequence is 16 residues long.

This clonotype was found many times. The chain joins TRBV7-8 to TRBJ1-5; D remains unclear. Trimming stripped 9 bases from V and 6 bases from J, with 12 bases between. CDR3 length: 12 residues. Looked up from germline, CDR1 is SGHVS and CDR2 is FQNEAQ. CDR3 region: CASTTEGQPQHF. CDR3 nucleotide sequence: TGTGCCAGTACCACGGAGGGTCAGCCCCAGCATTTT.

This clonotype was recorded many times. The chain recombines TRBV15 with TRBJ2-6; TRBD1 might be the D (6 bases). Germline V CDR1 and CDR2: LNHNV, YYDKDF (reference sequence). V lost 2 bases and J 0 bases, leaving 14 bases between the germline ends. The CDR3 has 18 amino acids. Written as DNA, the CDR3 is TGTGCCACCAGCAGAAAACGGGACACGATCTCTGGGGCCAACGTCCTGACTTTC. Translating gives CATSRKRDTISGANVLTF.

This clonotype was counted at least ten times. The chain couples TRBV5-1 to TRBJ1-2; the D gene is possibly TRBD1 (5 bases). The V gene's germline CDR1 is SGHRS and CDR2 YFSETQ. This CDR3 is built from 14 residues. Trimming removed 4 bases at V and 4 bases at J, with 14 bases between. CDR3: CASSPLRGSYGYTF. As DNA, the CDR3 is TGCGCCAGCAGCCCCCTACGGGGGAGCTATGGCTACACCTTC. Full variable domain (missing parts from reference TRBV5-1 and TRBJ1-2): KAGVTQTPRYLIKTRGQQVTLSCSPISGHRSVSWYQQTPGQGLQFLFEYFSETQRNKGNFPGRFSGRQFSNSRSEMNVSTLELGDSALYLCASSPLRGSYGYTFGSGTRLTVV.

This clonotype came up many times. In DNA form, the CDR3 reads TGTGCCAGCAGTCTCACCGGGACAGACACCTATGGCTACACCTTC. Encoded protein: CASSLTGTDTYGYTF. The gene calls are TRBV12-3 or TRBV12-4 and TRBJ1-2; 7 nucleotides align to TRBD1. The CDR3 totals 15 residues. Trimming cost V 5 bases and J 4 bases; bases outside gene matches: 10.

Concerning this clonotype itself: Possible read error: a much larger clone is one base away. The rearrangement joins TRBV20-1 to TRBJ1-3; D not certain. The germline V gene encodes CDR1 DFQATT and CDR2 SNEGSKA (reference sequence). CDR3 length: 16 amino acids. CDR3 loop: CSASRARLDSGKTIYF. CDR3 nucleotides: TGCAGTGCCTCCCGAGCCAGGTTGGACTCTGGAAAAACCATATATTTT.

This clonotype was seen many times. This chain links TRBV5-1 with TRBJ1-2; D remains unclear. The CDR3 sequence is 15 residues long. Trimming took off 5 bases at V and 2 bases at J, with 16 bases between the two ends. Germline assignment: CDR1 SGHRS and CDR2 YFSETQ. CDR3 nucleotide sequence: TGCGCCAGCAGGGGTGGAAGCAGGATAAACTATGGCTACACCTTC. This sequence encodes CASRGGSRINYGYTF.

This clonotype was seen ten or more times. This chain links TRBV20-1 with TRBJ2-7; 9 bases fit TRBD1. V lost 0 bases to trimming and J lost 5 bases; unmatched junction nucleotides: 14. The CDR3 length is 17 residues. Germline V gene sequence: CDR1 DFQATT, CDR2 SNEGSKA (reference sequence). The CDR3 here is CSARDPNRDRAGDEQYF. The DNA for the CDR3 is TGCAGTGCTAGAGACCCGAACCGGGACAGGGCAGGCGACGAGCAGTACTTC.

In its sample, this clonotype was seen a few times. This chain connects TRBV7-6 to TRBJ2-1; weak D call: TRBD2 (5 bases). The CDR3 loop spans 16 amino acids. Trimming cost V 4 bases and J 9 bases, with 22 bases left between them. Germline CDR1 reads SGHVS; CDR2 reads FNYEAQ. CDR3 in DNA: TGTGCCAGCAGCTCCCCGCCCCGGATCCTAGGGAGTGAGCAGTTCTTC. It encodes CASSSPPRILGSEQFF.

The chain combines TRBV29-1 with TRBJ2-7, with TRBD1 matching over 10 bases. This CDR3 region has 17 residues. The germline V gene encodes CDR1 SQVTM and CDR2 ANQGSEA. After removal of 5 bases from V and 5 bases from J, the junction contained 18 bases not matched to a gene. The CDR3 spells CSVYGVSFGTGDNEQYF. In nucleotides, the CDR3 is TGCAGCGTTTACGGGGTTTCTTTTGGGACAGGGGATAACGAGCAGTACTTC.

This clonotype was observed many times. The J gene is TRBJ1-6, the V gene TRBV3-1; D is unresolved. CDR3 length: 13 amino acids. Trimming pared 4 bases from V and 8 bases from J, leaving 9 bases between. Germline V gives CDR1 LGHDT, CDR2 YNNKEL (reference sequence). This chain's CDR3 is CASSPLAYSPLHF. CDR3 bases: TGTGCCAGCAGCCCTTTGGCCTATTCACCCCTCCACTTT.

The table lists this clonotype with many counts. V is TRBV5-6 and J is TRBJ2-2; D remains ambiguous. Trimming removed 4 bases from V and 9 bases from J, with 10 bases in between. The CDR3 is 12 residues long. The germline V gene has CDR1 SGHDT and CDR2 YYEEEE. DNA of the CDR3: TGTGCCAGCAGCGACCCCAACAGGGAGCTGTTTTTT. Amino acids: CASSDPNRELFF.

The chain uses TRBV20-1 and TRBJ2-7; a possible D gene is TRBD1 (6 bases). This CDR3 is 14 amino acids long. Trimming stripped 6 bases from V and 7 bases from J, with 22 bases between. Germline V gene data show CDR1 as DFQATT and CDR2 as SNEGSKA (reference sequence). Here the CDR3 DNA reads TGCAGTGCCGGGACAAGGAGCTACTACAATGAGCAGTACTTC. As protein: CSAGTRSYYNEQYF.

This clonotype came up many times. The rearrangement joins TRBV5-1 to TRBJ2-1; D is possibly TRBD1 or TRBD2 (5 bases each). V was cut by 0 bases and J by 7 bases, with 8 bases left in between. There are 13 residues in the CDR3. In germline, CDR1 is SGHRS, CDR2 YFSETQ. CDR3 in amino acids: CASSLVGGNEQFF. The CDR3 region has the DNA TGCGCCAGCAGCTTGGTTGGGGGAAATGAGCAGTTCTTC.

This clonotype was seen a handful of times. The chain joins TRBV7-8 to TRBJ2-3; D is ambiguous. The CDR3 sequence is 16 residues long. Germline CDR1 is SGHVS and CDR2 is FQNEAQ. V shed 0 bases and J shed 0 bases, with 10 bases lying between them. CDR3 residues: CASSLARALSTDTQYF. Written as DNA, the CDR3 is TGTGCCAGCAGCTTAGCCCGGGCCCTAAGCACAGATACGCAGTATTTT.